These 18 T cell receptor beta chains share one sample of origin, sequenced in a study of blood T cell repertoires in COVID-19. Data came from immunoSEQ multiplex PCR; TCRdb stores just in-frame clones and leaves some out. The repertoire holds 150,000 to 200,000 clones, with 80% as singletons. The specimen sequenced was peripheral blood. Source of these receptors: a man between 60 and 75 years old with acute or convalescent COVID-19.

V usage is TRBV6-4 and J usage is TRBJ1-1; no reliable D call. The CDR3 extends over 15 amino acids. Trimming left V 3 bases short and J 0 bases short, with 11 bases between. The germline V gene has CDR1 MRHNA and CDR2 SNTAGT. The CDR3: CASSERVTVNTEAFF. CDR3 sequence (DNA): TGTGCCAGCAGTGAGAGGGTTACAGTGAACACTGAAGCTTTCTTT.

The chain links TRBV7-9 to TRBJ1-1, with D maybe TRBD1 (6 bases). V lost 5 bases to trimming and J lost 6 bases, with 13 bases between them. The CDR3 loop spans 13 amino acids. Germline CDR1 SEHNR, CDR2 FQNEAQ (reference sequence). The CDR3 DNA is TGTGCCAGCAGCCCTGGGACATTACCTGAAGCTTTCTTT. Translation gives CASSPGTLPEAFF.

The V gene is TRBV28, the J gene TRBJ1-6, with 9 positions matching TRBD1. This CDR3 spans 15 amino acids. Germline V gene lookup returns CDR1 MDHEN and CDR2 SYDVKM. V gave up 5 bases and J gave up 7 bases; unmatched junction bases: 6. This CDR3 reads CASSRQGEGNSPLHF. The CDR3 nucleotides are TGTGCCAGCAGTCGACAGGGGGAAGGGAATTCACCCCTCCACTTT.

The chain combines TRBV5-1 with TRBJ2-1; 11 bases are shared with TRBD2. Germline values: CDR1 SGHRS, CDR2 YFSETQ. The CDR3 spans 15 residues. V lost 2 bases to trimming and J lost 6 bases; unmatched junction nucleotides: 4. DNA for the CDR3: TGCGCCAGCAGCTTAATCGGGACTAGCGGCAATGAGCAGTTCTTC. Protein sequence: CASSLIGTSGNEQFF.

In this sample, this clone turned up a few times. The chain has TRBV19 and TRBJ1-5, with TRBD1 matching over 9 bases. V shed 7 bases and J 7 bases; nucleotides not matched to a gene: 8. The germline gives CDR1 LNHDA, CDR2 SQIVND (reference sequence). This CDR3 region has 14 residues. The CDR3 DNA follows: TGTGCCAGTACCCAGGGACAGGGAGTCCAGCCCCAGCATTTT. Translated, it gives CASTQGQGVQPQHF.

J is TRBJ2-7 and V is TRBV5-4; TRBD2 might be the D (7 bases). V was pared by 3 bases and J by 3 bases, with 19 bases between. Germline CDR1 reads SGHNT; CDR2 reads YYREEE (reference sequence). The CDR3 has 16 amino acids. In DNA, the CDR3 is TGTGCCAGCAGCTCAACGGAGAGGGGGGGGTTCTACGAGCAGTACTTC. The encoded protein is CASSSTERGGFYEQYF.

The chain links TRBV28 to TRBJ2-1, with 8 nucleotides matching TRBD2. Germline CDR1 reads MDHEN; CDR2 reads SYDVKM. Trimming removed 8 bases from V and 4 bases from J; junction bases left unmatched: 1. The CDR3 extends over 12 amino acids. The CDR3 nucleotides are TGTGCCAGCCGGGGGGGATACAATGAGCAGTTCTTC. This codes for CASRGGYNEQFF.

This chain uses TRBV7-2 with TRBJ1-6; TRBD1 agrees at 9 bases. The CDR3 is made up of 15 amino acids. The J segment lost 9 bases and the V segment lost 7 bases, leaving 10 bases of the junction unmatched. Germline values: CDR1 SGHTA, CDR2 FQGNSA. For the CDR3, the DNA is TGTGCCAGCACCCGTCAAACAGGGGGCGGTTCACCCCTCCACTTT. It translates to CASTRQTGGGSPLHF.

The chain has TRBV7-2 and TRBJ1-6; 7 bases line up with TRBD1. Losses at the gene ends were 3 bases for V and 4 bases for J; bases not matched to a gene: 6. CDR1 and CDR2 from the germline V gene are SGHTA and FQGNSA. The CDR3 spans 16 residues. Here the CDR3 DNA reads TGTGCCAGCAGCTTCCGACCGGGACAGTATAATTCACCCCTCCACTTT. It specifies CASSFRPGQYNSPLHF.

This clone appeared a few times. V is TRBV5-5 and J is TRBJ1-1; D is unclear. V was pared by 3 bases and J by 4 bases, with 16 bases between. This CDR3 region has 15 residues. Germline V gene lookup returns CDR1 SGHKS and CDR2 YYEKEE (reference sequence). The CDR3 sequence: CASSYDPMAGTEAFF. The DNA for the CDR3 is TGTGCCAGCAGCTATGATCCTATGGCGGGCACTGAAGCTTTCTTT.

The V gene is TRBV6-5, the J gene TRBJ1-2, with TRBD1 matching over 7 bases. Losses at the gene ends were 1 base for V and 3 bases for J; bases not matched to a gene: 5. The CDR3 is made up of 15 amino acids. Looked up from germline, CDR1 is MNHEY and CDR2 is SVGAGI. This CDR3 is CASSYWPGTDYGYTF. The CDR3 DNA is TGTGCCAGCAGTTACTGGCCCGGGACAGACTATGGCTACACCTTC.

This clone was picked up a small number of times. This chain joins TRBV5-1 and TRBJ2-1, with 9 bases lining up with TRBD2. In germline, CDR1 is SGHRS, CDR2 YFSETQ. Trimming at V came to 3 bases and at J to 6 bases, leaving 7 bases not matched to a gene. The CDR3 is 15 amino acids. CDR3 region: CASSSAGLASNEQFF. In DNA form, the CDR3 reads TGCGCCAGCAGCTCAGCGGGACTAGCTTCCAATGAGCAGTTCTTC.

This clone has only one observation. V is TRBV7-2 and J is TRBJ2-1, with D hard to call. The CDR3 totals 14 residues. CDR1 is SGHTA and CDR2 is FQGNSA in the germline V gene. Trimming left V 2 bases short and J 7 bases short, with 12 bases between. The DNA for the CDR3 is TGTGCCAGCAGCTTACGGCTAGGCGTTAATGAGCAGTTCTTC. It encodes CASSLRLGVNEQFF.

The V and J genes are TRBV6-5 and TRBJ1-2; 11 bases are a match to TRBD1. The CDR3 is made up of 12 amino acids. Trimming removed 6 bases from V and 8 bases from J; junction bases left unmatched: 2. Germline CDR1 and CDR2: MNHEY and SVGAGI. The CDR3 bases are TGTGCCAGCAGGGGGACAGGGGGAGGCTACACCTTC. Translating gives CASRGTGGGYTF.

This chain links TRBV19 with TRBJ1-5; D unresolved. The CDR3 contains 12 residues. The germline gives CDR1 LNHDA, CDR2 SQIVND (reference sequence). The V gene lost 6 bases and the J gene lost 2 bases, with 5 bases spanning the gap. Here the CDR3 DNA reads TGTGCCAGTAGCCAGGGCAATCAGCCCCAGCATTTT. It specifies CASSQGNQPQHF. The complete variable domain, with remaining parts taken from reference TRBV19 and TRBJ1-5, reads DGGITQSPKYLFRKEGQNVTLSCEQNLNHDAMYWYRQDPGQGLRLIYYSQIVNDFQKGDIAEGYSVSREKKESFPLTVTSAQKNPTAFYLCASSQGNQPQHFGDGTRLSIL.

This clone has a handful of counts. The V and J genes are TRBV6-2 or TRBV6-3 and TRBJ1-5; possible D gene TRBD1, 5 bases. The germline V and J ends were trimmed by 0 bases and 2 bases, with 14 bases remaining between them. The CDR3 is 17 residues long. CDR1 and CDR2 (germline): MNHEY, SVGEGT. The CDR3 bases are TGTGCCAGCAGTTACTCTGGCTTCAGGGATGGCAATCAGCCCCAGCATTTT. Amino acid sequence: CASSYSGFRDGNQPQHF.

This clone turned up a few times. V is TRBV7-8 and J is TRBJ1-2, with D perhaps matching TRBD1 (6 bases). V was clipped by 4 bases and J by 2 bases, with 11 bases between them. This CDR3 spans 14 amino acids. CDR1 and CDR2 (germline): SGHVS, FQNEAQ. The CDR3 DNA sequence: TGTGCCAGCAGCTCCAGGGGACCCAACTATGGCTACACCTTC. It specifies CASSSRGPNYGYTF.

The V and J genes are TRBV10-3 and TRBJ1-2; no firm D call. V was shortened by 0 bases and J by 2 bases, with 7 bases between the two germline ends. Germline CDR1 is ENHRY and CDR2 is SYGVKD. CDR3 length: 14 amino acids. CDR3 sequence (DNA): TGTGCCATCAGTGAGTCGTCGAGAAACTATGGCTACACCTTC. Its translation is CAISESSRNYGYTF.